The 27 T cell receptor beta chains reported below all come from one sample, sequenced in a study of T cell responses to AZD1222 COVID-19 vaccine. The method was immunoSEQ multiplex PCR; TCRdb's version includes in-frame clones alone and lacks a portion of them. The table records 150,000 to 200,000 clones, over 90% of them present only once. The sequences come from peripheral blood, collected on day 0 of AZD1222 vaccination. The source is an adult in good health.

The V call is TRBV19, the J call TRBJ1-6, with D possibly being TRBD1 (6 bases). The germline V gene encodes CDR1 LNHDA and CDR2 SQIVND (reference sequence). V was shortened by 6 bases and J by 3 bases, with 12 bases between the two germline ends. The CDR3 consists of 15 residues. CDR3 protein: CASSDRQDYNSPLHF. CDR3 in DNA: TGTGCCAGTAGCGATAGACAGGACTATAATTCACCCCTCCACTTT.

The V gene is TRBV3-1 (or the pseudogene TRBV3-2), the J gene TRBJ1-2; D not resolved. V was pared by 1 base and J by 8 bases, with 14 bases between. In germline, CDR1 is LGHDT, CDR2 YNNKEL (reference sequence). The CDR3 runs to 14 residues. CDR3 DNA: TGTGCCAGCAGCCAAGTCGGGAGGGTTGGGGGCTACACCTTC. It specifies CASSQVGRVGGYTF.

This chain uses TRBV15 with TRBJ1-2, with D unclear. CDR1 and CDR2 from the germline V gene are LNHNV and YYDKDF (reference sequence). CDR3 length: 13 residues. V dropped 3 bases and J dropped 3 bases, with 8 bases sitting between them. The DNA for the CDR3 is TGTGCCACCAGCAGTGGGTGGGACTATGGCTACACCTTC. Translating gives CATSSGWDYGYTF.

The rearrangement links TRBV18 to TRBJ1-1; D is uncertain. V gave up 4 bases and J gave up 0 bases, with 12 bases separating them. This CDR3 spans 15 amino acids. Germline V gene sequence: CDR1 KGHSH, CDR2 LQKENI. The CDR3: CASSLMDGMNTEAFF. DNA for the CDR3: TGTGCCAGCTCACTTATGGACGGAATGAACACTGAAGCTTTCTTT.

A word on this clone: The junction does not match germline at one end; this may be a read error. The chain employs TRBV7-9 and TRBJ1-2; 10 bases match TRBD1. This CDR3 is built from 13 residues. CDR1 is SEHNR, CDR2 FQNEAQ, per germline (reference sequence). This CDR3 is CASSLGDRGPFAF. The CDR3 nucleotides are TGTGCCAGCAGCTTAGGTGACAGGGGGCCCTTCGCCTTC.

The chain employs TRBV29-1 and TRBJ2-1, with TRBD2 identical over 8 bases. Unmatched junction bases numbered 2, after V lost 1 base and J lost 3 bases. The CDR3 runs to 14 residues. CDR1 is SQVTM, CDR2 ANQGSEA, per germline. The CDR3 DNA follows: TGCAGCGTTGAAGTACTAGCGGACTACAATGAGCAGTTCTTC. It yields the protein CSVEVLADYNEQFF.

The chain couples TRBV25-1 to TRBJ1-1; D might be TRBD1 (6 bases). The CDR3 sequence is 13 residues long. Germline lookup yields CDR1 MGHDK and CDR2 SYGVNS. Trimming pared 3 bases from V and 5 bases from J, leaving 10 bases between. CDR3 sequence: CASSDLGGTEAFF. The CDR3, as DNA: TGTGCCAGCAGTGATTTAGGGGGGACTGAAGCTTTCTTT.

This clone was recorded once. V and J are TRBV20-1 and TRBJ1-3; the D is unclear. Germline V CDR1 and CDR2: DFQATT, SNEGSKA (reference sequence). The V end was cut by 3 bases, the J end by 0 bases, with 9 bases between. CDR3 size: 14 residues. Written as DNA, the CDR3 is TGCAGTGCTAGTGACGGATACTCTGGAAACACCATATATTTT. Translation gives CSASDGYSGNTIYF.

V usage is TRBV19 and J usage is TRBJ2-2; perhaps TRBD1 as D (6 bases). Trimming left V 3 bases short and J 1 base short, with 9 bases between. This CDR3 is built from 15 residues. In germline, CDR1 is LNHDA, CDR2 SQIVND (reference sequence). CDR3: CASSMSGVNTGELFF. CDR3 DNA: TGTGCCAGTAGTATGTCAGGGGTGAACACCGGGGAGCTGTTTTTT.

The rearrangement links TRBV7-7 to TRBJ2-6; possibly TRBD1 for D (6 bases). Germline loops: CDR1 SSHAT, CDR2 FNYEAQ (reference sequence). The CDR3 sequence is 20 residues long. Between the trimmed V and J ends, which lost 5 bases and 0 bases, there was a span of 23 bases. CDR3 nucleotides: TGTGCCAGCAGCCCCCTTCCCGGACAGAAAACTAGCTCTGGGGCCAACGTCCTGACTTTC. Its protein product is CASSPLPGQKTSSGANVLTF.

The chain recombines TRBV11-2 with TRBJ1-1; D remains ambiguous. The CDR3 has 15 amino acids. Germline V lookup: CDR1 SGHAT, CDR2 FQNNGV. V lost 2 bases and J lost 7, with 17 bases in between. The CDR3 protein is CASSLFAAGGNEAFF. Here the CDR3 DNA reads TGTGCCAGCAGCTTATTCGCGGCTGGTGGAAATGAAGCTTTCTTT.

This clone was picked up a small number of times. This rearrangement joins TRBV6-5 to TRBJ2-2; 11 positions agree with TRBD2. From germline, CDR1 is MNHEY and CDR2 SVGAGI. V gave up 8 bases and J gave up 4 bases; unmatched junction bases: 6. The CDR3 sequence is 15 residues long. As DNA, the CDR3 is TGTGCCAGCGGGGGACTAGCGGATTCCACCGGGGAGCTGTTTTTT. Amino acids: CASGGLADSTGELFF.

The chain links TRBV5-8 to TRBJ2-4, with TRBD1 matching over 7 bases. Germline V CDR1 and CDR2: SGHTS, YDEGEE. The CDR3 contains 14 residues. The trim removed 0 bases at V and 11 bases at J, leaving 8 bases unmatched. As DNA, the CDR3 is TGTGCCAGCAGCTTGGGACAGGGACCACTTCTTCAGTACTTC. It yields the protein CASSLGQGPLLQYF.

V and J are TRBV5-1 and TRBJ1-2; 8 nucleotides line up with TRBD1. The CDR3 loop spans 14 amino acids. Germline V gives CDR1 SGHRS, CDR2 YFSETQ. J gave up 4 bases and V 5 bases, and 7 bases lay outside the gene matches. The CDR3 DNA follows: TGCGCCAGCAGAGGGACAGGACCCCTCTATGGCTACACCTTC. Protein product: CASRGTGPLYGYTF.

The chain recombines TRBV6-4 with TRBJ2-2, with 8 nucleotides matching TRBD1. CDR3 size: 15 residues. After removal of 8 bases from V and 3 bases from J, the junction contained 8 bases not matched to a gene. Germline values: CDR1 MRHNA, CDR2 SNTAGT. CDR3: CASSRQGADTGELFF. For the CDR3, the DNA is TGTGCCAGCTCAAGGCAGGGGGCCGACACCGGGGAGCTGTTTTTT.

This clone has only one observation. The rearrangement uses TRBV4-2 and TRBJ1-4, with no clear D. The CDR3 consists of 16 residues. V dropped 5 bases and J dropped 6 bases, with 19 bases sitting between them. Germline V gene sequence: CDR1 LGHNA, CDR2 YNFKEQ. The CDR3 sequence: CASSKRSAGPHEKLFF. CDR3 DNA: TGTGCCAGCAGCAAGAGATCGGCCGGGCCCCATGAAAAACTGTTTTTT.

This chain joins TRBV7-6 and TRBJ2-2; 11 nucleotides match TRBD2. The CDR3 sequence is 16 residues long. Unmatched junction bases numbered 6, after V lost 5 bases and J lost 4 bases. The V gene's germline CDR1 is SGHVS and CDR2 FNYEAQ. The CDR3 nucleotides read TGTGCCAGCAGCCCCCTGACTAGCGGGGCCACCGGGGAGCTGTTTTTT. This sequence encodes CASSPLTSGATGELFF.

V is TRBV5-4 and J is TRBJ1-2; TRBD1 might be the D (5 bases). CDR3 size: 14 residues. V was cut by 4 bases and J by 3 bases, with 13 bases left in between. Germline V gene lookup returns CDR1 SGHNT and CDR2 YYREEE (reference sequence). CDR3 amino acids: CASSAARGDYGYTF. CDR3 in DNA: TGTGCCAGCAGCGCGGCGCGAGGGGACTATGGCTACACCTTC.

The V call is TRBV18, the J call TRBJ1-6, with TRBD1 as a possible D gene (5 bases). Germline V lookup: CDR1 KGHSH, CDR2 LQKENI. The V end lost 3 bases, the J end lost 11 bases, and 20 bases lay between the germline ends. The CDR3 is 16 residues long. The CDR3, as DNA: TGTGCCAGCTCACCGGGGCAGGGTACCTCTGGGGCACCCCTCCACTTT. Protein: CASSPGQGTSGAPLHF.

A single count supports this clone. The rearrangement uses TRBV19 and TRBJ2-7; TRBD1 matches 10 bases. The CDR3 has 14 amino acids. CDR1 and CDR2 from the germline V gene are LNHDA and SQIVND (reference sequence). V dropped 5 bases and J dropped 3; count of bases not matched to a gene: 4. As DNA, the CDR3 is TGTGCCAGTAGTTGGGGGACAGGGGACTACGAGCAGTACTTC. It is translated as CASSWGTGDYEQYF.

The V gene is TRBV18, the J gene TRBJ1-6; D may be TRBD1 (5 bases). Germline CDR1 KGHSH, CDR2 LQKENI. The CDR3 is made up of 15 amino acids. Trimming cost V 3 bases and J 7 bases, with 13 bases left between them. CDR3 sequence (DNA): TGTGCCAGCTCACCTCAAGGGGTAGAAAATTCACCCCTCCACTTT. Protein product: CASSPQGVENSPLHF.

This chain connects TRBV2 to TRBJ2-3; TRBD1 agrees at 8 bases. Germline CDR1 reads SNHLY; CDR2 reads FYNNEI. Unmatched junction bases numbered 15, after V lost 5 bases and J lost 2 bases. This CDR3 spans 18 amino acids. CDR3 loop: CASSLPQDREYHTDTQYF. CDR3 coding DNA: TGTGCCAGCAGTCTTCCCCAGGACAGGGAATACCACACAGATACGCAGTATTTT. Drawing the rest from reference TRBV2 and TRBJ2-3, the complete variable domain is EPEVTQTPSHQVTQMGQEVILRCVPISNHLYFYWYRQILGQKVEFLVSFYNNEISEKSEIFDDQFSVERPDGSNFTLKIRSTKLEDSAMYFCASSLPQDREYHTDTQYFGPGTRLTVL.

This clone was recorded once. V gene TRBV6-6 combines with J gene TRBJ2-4; D may be TRBD1 (6 bases). V was clipped by 4 bases and J by 0 bases, with 13 bases between them. The CDR3 spans 16 residues. CDR1 and CDR2 (germline): MNHNY, SVGAGI (reference sequence). CDR3 DNA: TGTGCCAGCAGTTTATGGACAGAGCTAGCCAAAAACATTCAGTACTTC. Its translation: CASSLWTELAKNIQYF.

The chain combines TRBV19 with TRBJ1-1, with D possibly being TRBD1 (5 bases). The CDR3 consists of 13 residues. Deletions cut 5 bases from V and 5 bases from J, with 12 bases between. Per the germline V gene, CDR1 is LNHDA and CDR2 is SQIVND (reference sequence). This chain's CDR3 is CASSEGILTEAFF. The CDR3 DNA follows: TGTGCCAGTAGTGAGGGGATCTTGACTGAAGCTTTCTTT.

The genes are TRBV19 and TRBJ2-3; the D gene is possibly TRBD1 (7 bases). The CDR3 totals 15 residues. CDR1 and CDR2 (germline): LNHDA, SQIVND (reference sequence). V dropped 5 bases and J dropped 6 bases, with 18 bases sitting between them. The CDR3, as DNA: TGTGCCAGTAGTTCTGGGGGGACAGTAGCGGATACGCAGTATTTT. This gives the protein CASSSGGTVADTQYF.

J is TRBJ1-1 and V is TRBV27, with D possibly TRBD1 on 6 matching bases. V dropped 5 bases and J dropped 4 bases, with 23 bases sitting between them. CDR1 and CDR2 (germline): MNHEY, SMNVEV (reference sequence). This CDR3 spans 17 amino acids. The CDR3 DNA sequence: TGTGCCAGCAGTAAAGTCCCTAGGGGGGTTTCCACCACTGAAGCTTTCTTT. Translation gives CASSKVPRGVSTTEAFF.

The V call is TRBV6-4, the J call TRBJ1-1; 12 positions match TRBD1. V lost 6 bases to trimming and J lost 4 bases; unmatched junction nucleotides: 12. This CDR3 is built from 17 residues. Germline V gene data show CDR1 as MRHNA and CDR2 as SNTAGT. The CDR3 DNA follows: TGTGCCAGCAGAGCGGGGACAGGGGGCCTTCGGGGCACTGAAGCTTTCTTT. Translating gives CASRAGTGGLRGTEAFF.